This passage covers 3 T cell receptor beta chains from one sample sequenced in a study of cytomegalovirus exposure and HLA in healthy donors. Repertoires were generated with immunoSEQ multiplex PCR, while TCRdb's copy carries only in-frame clones and drops some. The repertoire includes approximately 90,000 clones, 93% of them detected once, and approximately 1% sits in the top ten. The material sequenced was PBMCs. These receptors were obtained from a woman aged 25 to 45 in good health and CMV-seropositive.

This clone was seen a single time. The rearrangement uses TRBV7-2 and TRBJ2-2, with 10 bases fitting TRBD2. Trimming took 5 bases from V and 6 from J; bases not matched to a gene: 9. The CDR3 length is 16 residues. Germline V gene data show CDR1 as SGHTA and CDR2 as FQGNSA. CDR3 coding DNA: TGTGCCAGCAGCCAAACAGCGGGAGGGCTCTCCGGGGAGCTGTTTTTT. Translated, it gives CASSQTAGGLSGELFF.

The V call is TRBV6-5, the J call TRBJ2-4, with TRBD1 as a possible D gene (5 bases). The CDR3 sequence is 15 residues long. V lost 5 bases and J 0 bases, leaving 11 bases between the germline ends. Germline CDR1 and CDR2: MNHEY and SVGAGI. The CDR3 loop reads CASSNRRLAKNIQYF. The DNA for the CDR3 is TGTGCCAGCAGTAACAGGAGACTAGCCAAAAACATTCAGTACTTC.

V is TRBV30 and J is TRBJ2-1; perhaps TRBD1 as D (6 bases). This CDR3 contains 14 residues. Germline V gives CDR1 GTSNPN, CDR2 SVGIG (reference sequence). The V and J ends lost 2 bases and 5 bases respectively, with 13 bases between them. The CDR3 coding sequence is TGTGCCTGGAGTAAATGGGGACACAACAATGAGCAGTTCTTC. It translates to CAWSKWGHNNEQFF.